This T cell receptor beta chain comes out of a study of cytomegalovirus exposure and HLA in healthy donors. General observations from the study: Most of the CMV-associated TCR beta chains (in a later analysis) appeared to be HLA-restricted. Rarity marked most TCR sequences, yet some public TCRs occurred in many donors.

As to this clone: The antigen remains unidentified.

Germline loops: CDR1 SGHTA, CDR2 FQGNSA. This CDR3 has 12 amino acids. The V end was cut by 4 bases, the J end by 8 bases, with 11 bases between. Use of 60 Vbeta and 13 Jbeta primers characterized the PCR. Sequencing used immunoSEQ multiplex PCR; TCRdb keeps in-frame clones, though not all of them. This sample carries about 130,000 clones, about 73% of them seen once, and the ten largest clones take approximately 2.1%. Input material: PBMCs. The clonotype was recovered from a woman aged 40-49 years in good health and CMV-seropositive. The rearrangement joins TRBV7-2 to TRBJ1-2; D ambiguous. Here the CDR3 DNA reads TGTGCCAGCAGCTCCCATTTGGGCGGCTACACCTTC. It specifies CASSSHLGGYTF.